Listed here are 18 T cell receptor beta chains from one sample, sequenced in a study of T cells in Graves' hyperthyroidism and ophthalmopathy. Regions amplified from RNA transcripts were the TCR beta CDR3 regions. In the first-round RT-PCR of the TCR CDR3, the HTBI primer set was used. One entry per CDR3 protein results from TCRdb running MiXCR on the multiplex PCR reads. This table holds about 690,000 distinct CDR3 sequences, roughly a sixth found once. Specimen: blood. These receptors came from a man aged 50 to 60 with Graves' hyperthyroidism.

In the case of this clonotype: This sequence may be a read error, since a much larger clone differs from it by one base. The chain employs TRBV11-3 and TRBJ2-1; 11 bases fit TRBD2. The CDR3 totals 16 residues. Germline-derived CDR1 and CDR2 are SGHNT and YENEEA. The CDR3 DNA sequence: TGTGCCGGCAGCTTAGACCTAGCGGGAGGTTTCAATGAGCAGTTCTTC. Protein: CAGSLDLAGGFNEQFF.

This clonotype occurred a few times. V and J are TRBV30 and TRBJ1-6, with D uncertain. Between the trimmed V and J ends, which lost 0 bases and 7 bases, there was a span of 7 bases. Germline V gene sequence: CDR1 GTSNPN, CDR2 SVGIG (reference sequence). The CDR3 has 13 amino acids. CDR3 in DNA: TGTGCCTGGAGTGTACTCAGAAATTCACCCCTCCACTTT. Its protein product is CAWSVLRNSPLHF.

V and J are TRBV12-3 or TRBV12-4 and TRBJ1-6; D unresolved. The CDR3 spans 18 residues. The V end lost 6 bases, the J end lost 6 bases, and 24 bases lay between the germline ends. CDR3 DNA sequence: TGTGCCAGCAGATTTTGCCCACACTTCTCTCGGTGTAATTCACCCCTCCACTTT. Translated, it gives CASRFCPHFSRCNSPLHF.

This clonotype was detected a few times. The genes are TRBV30 and TRBJ2-7; D is tentatively TRBD1 or TRBD2 (5 bases each). The germline V gene has CDR1 GTSNPN and CDR2 SVGIG (reference sequence). The CDR3 covers 15 residues. The V gene lost 2 bases and the J gene lost 0 bases, with 14 bases spanning the gap. CDR3 sequence reads: CAWSPRDGFSYEQYF. The CDR3 bases are TGTGCCTGGAGTCCCCGGGACGGATTCTCCTACGAGCAGTACTTC. The whole variable domain, filled in from reference TRBV30 and TRBJ2-7, reads SQTIHQWPATLVQPVGSPLSLECTVEGTSNPNLYWYRQAAGRGLQLLFYSVGIGQISSEVPQNLSASRPQDRQFILSSKKLLLSDSGFYLCAWSPRDGFSYEQYFGPGTRLTVT.

The CDR3 DNA is TGTGCCAGCAGTTTATATGGGGGCGGGATTTCACCCCTCCACTTT. Residues: CASSLYGGGISPLHF. This sequence joins TRBV27 and TRBJ1-6; TRBD1 might be the D (6 bases). This CDR3 comprises 15 residues. CDR1 is MNHEY, CDR2 SMNVEV, per germline (reference sequence). The V end lost 1 base, the J end lost 9 bases, and 13 bases lay between the germline ends.

This clonotype was recorded a few times. One base away lies a much larger clone, so this may be a sequencing read error. The chain is built from TRBV2 and TRBJ2-3, with D possibly TRBD2 on 5 matching bases. Germline CDR1 and CDR2: SNHLY and FYNNEI. The V end was cut by 6 bases, the J end by 2 bases, with 12 bases between. CDR3 size: 14 residues. The chain's CDR3 is CASREEQNTDTQYF. CDR3 coding DNA: TGTGCCAGCAGGGAGGAACAGAACACAGATACGCAGTATTTT.

This clonotype has only a few counts. The chain links TRBV6-5 to TRBJ2-1, with 10 bases lining up with TRBD2. Trimming cost V 5 bases and J 9 bases; bases outside gene matches: 10. Germline assignment: CDR1 MNHEY and CDR2 SVGAGI. The CDR3 consists of 15 residues. This chain's CDR3 is CASSVSSGRAGEQFF. The CDR3 region has the DNA TGTGCCAGCAGTGTCTCGAGCGGGAGGGCCGGTGAGCAGTTCTTC.

This clonotype has more than one count but fewer than ten. The chain recombines TRBV5-1 with TRBJ1-4, with D tentatively TRBD1 (5 bases). V was pared by 0 bases and J by 5 bases, with 11 bases between. Germline V gene sequence: CDR1 SGHRS, CDR2 YFSETQ. The CDR3 loop spans 15 amino acids. CDR3 amino acids: CASSLDGTLNEKLFF. In DNA, the CDR3 is TGCGCCAGCAGCTTGGACGGGACTCTGAATGAAAAACTGTTTTTT.

The chain uses TRBV28 and TRBJ2-2; D not certain. CDR3 size: 14 residues. V gave up 8 bases and J gave up 4 bases, with 14 bases separating them. Germline CDR1 is MDHEN and CDR2 is SYDVKM. The CDR3 sequence: CASGPPQSTGELFF. In DNA, the CDR3 is TGTGCCAGCGGACCACCACAGAGCACCGGGGAGCTGTTTTTT.

This clonotype was picked up many times. The chain is built from TRBV28 and TRBJ2-1; 7 bases align to TRBD2. From germline, CDR1 is MDHEN and CDR2 SYDVKM. The CDR3 loop spans 16 amino acids. The junction had 9 bases not matched to a gene; V was cut back by 3 bases and J by 4 bases. In DNA, the CDR3 is TGTGCCAGCAGTTTCCGCCCTAGCGGAGCGTACAATGAGCAGTTCTTC. Translated, it gives CASSFRPSGAYNEQFF.

This sequence joins TRBV18 and TRBJ2-7; 9 bases are a match to TRBD2. After removal of 4 bases from V and 0 bases from J, the junction contained 7 bases not matched to a gene. The CDR3 loop spans 16 amino acids. Germline values: CDR1 KGHSH, CDR2 LQKENI. As DNA, the CDR3 is TGTGCCAGCTCACTTGAGACTAGCGGCTTCTCCTACGAGCAGTACTTC. Translation: CASSLETSGFSYEQYF.

The sample holds many counts of this clonotype. This sequence joins TRBV27 and TRBJ2-1; D could derive from TRBD1 or TRBD2 (6 bases each). Trimming removed 5 bases from V and 9 bases from J, with 17 bases in between. The CDR3 is 14 amino acids. Germline assignment: CDR1 MNHEY and CDR2 SMNVEV (reference sequence). The CDR3 DNA follows: TGTGCCAGCAGTGTTAAGAGGGGGGTTGGTGAGCAGTTCTTC. Amino acid sequence: CASSVKRGVGEQFF.

Comment on this clonotype: One end of the junction varies from germline; a read error may be responsible. The rearrangement links TRBV6-1 to TRBJ2-6; no firm D call. The CDR3 sequence is 15 residues long. The germline V gene has CDR1 MNHNS and CDR2 SASEGT. CDR3 sequence reads: CACSEVGSGANVLTF. The CDR3 DNA is TGTGCCTGCAGTGAAGTGGGCTCTGGGGCCAACGTCCTGACTTTC.

The rearrangement joins TRBV13 to TRBJ1-4, with D perhaps matching TRBD1 (6 bases). CDR1 is PRHDT, CDR2 FYEKMQ, per germline (reference sequence). The CDR3 contains 16 residues. The ends were cut back, 2 bases at V and 7 bases at J, with 17 bases in the middle. The CDR3 is CASSLNPGEKAEKLFF. The CDR3 DNA is TGTGCCAGCAGCTTAAACCCAGGGGAGAAGGCTGAAAAACTGTTTTTT.

The rearrangement links TRBV28 to TRBJ1-6; D unresolved. The V and J ends lost 3 bases and 0 bases respectively, with 9 bases between them. This CDR3 is 16 amino acids long. CDR1 and CDR2 (germline): MDHEN, SYDVKM. The CDR3 bases are TGTGCCAGCAGTTTTGTATCGGACTCCTATAATTCACCCCTCCACTTT. Translated, it gives CASSFVSDSYNSPLHF.

The chain is built from TRBV28 and TRBJ1-2; D possibly corresponds to TRBD1 (5 bases). V lost 2 bases to trimming and J lost 4 bases, with 11 bases between them. This CDR3 comprises 14 residues. Germline V gene sequence: CDR1 MDHEN, CDR2 SYDVKM. The CDR3 sequence is CASSLTDSRYGYTF. In DNA form, the CDR3 reads TGTGCCAGCAGTTTAACAGACAGCCGCTATGGCTACACCTTC.

This clonotype has more than one count but fewer than ten. The V gene is TRBV12-3 or TRBV12-4, the J gene TRBJ2-5; 9 bases align to TRBD1. V lost 5 bases and J lost 5; bases outside the gene matches: 9. The CDR3 consists of 15 residues. The CDR3 coding sequence is TGTGCCAGCAGTCGCCCGACAGGGGGGTTTGAGACCCAGTACTTC. It yields the protein CASSRPTGGFETQYF.

At least ten counts were recorded for this clonotype. The chain is built from TRBV20-1 and TRBJ1-1; D is possibly TRBD1 (6 bases). The CDR3 runs to 17 residues. The V end was cut by 1 base, the J end by 0 bases, with 18 bases between. The V gene's germline CDR1 is DFQATT and CDR2 SNEGSKA (reference sequence). The CDR3 DNA reads as TGCAGTGCTAGAGTGGGCCAGGGGAAGTACTTGAACACTGAAGCTTTCTTT. Protein sequence: CSARVGQGKYLNTEAFF.